The rows below give T cell receptor beta chains drawn from one sample of a study of T cells in Graves' hyperthyroidism and ophthalmopathy. TCRdb re-called the multiplex PCR reads with MiXCR, one entry per CDR3 protein. The data show some 320,000 distinct CDR3 sequences, roughly an eighth seen once. The sequenced sample consisted of blood. All receptors come from a woman in her thirties or forties with Graves' ophthalmopathy. CDR3s include the opening cysteine and the closing phenylalanine or tryptophan. The D gene is left open where the match is weak. For some rows the clone size is stated as once, few or many, or as a class when expanded; others skip it.

TGTGCCAGCAGGGGACTAGGGTACGAGCAGTACTTC,CASRGLGYEQYF,TRBJ2-7,TRBD2,many,TRBV2
TGTGCCAGCAGTTTGATATGGAGTTCACCCCTCCACTTT,CASSLIWSSPLHF,TRBJ1-6,.,.,TRBV27
TGTGCCAGTAGTATCCTTGGAGGGGGCGAGGGGGCCAACGTCCTGACTTTC,CASSILGGGEGANVLTF,TRBJ2-6,.,.,TRBV19
TGTGCCAGCAGCCCCTACTTGGGCAATGAGCAGTTCTTC,CASSPYLGNEQFF,TRBJ2-1,.,.,TRBV7-9
TGTGCCAGCAGTTTTGCCGCGGGAGCCCCAGATACGCAGTATTTT,CASSFAAGAPDTQYF,TRBJ2-3,TRBD2,few,TRBV28
TGTGCCAGCAGTTTACGTACAGGTCTTAATTCACCCCTCCACTTT,CASSLRTGLNSPLHF,TRBJ1-6,.,many,TRBV28
TGTGCCAGCAGCCCGACAGGGTCCAAAAACATTCAGTACTTC,CASSPTGSKNIQYF,TRBJ2-4,TRBD1,.,TRBV11-2
TGCAGCGTTGTCGAGGATAGCACAGATACGCAGTATTTT,CSVVEDSTDTQYF,TRBJ2-3,.,.,TRBV29-1
TGTGCCAGCAGTACTAGACAGGCACACTATGGCTACACCTTC,CASSTRQAHYGYTF,TRBJ1-2,.,many,TRBV2
TGTGCCAGCAGTCCCCGGTCCCTAACAGATACGCAGTATTTT,CASSPRSLTDTQYF,TRBJ2-3,.,many,TRBV6-1
TGTGCCAGCAGCGGGACAGGGGCCGGGGAGCTGTTTTTT,CASSGTGAGELFF,TRBJ2-2,TRBD1,.,TRBV7-9
TGTGCCAGTGACTCACGAACTTACAATGAGCAGTTCTTC,CASDSRTYNEQFF,TRBJ2-1,.,few,TRBV6-1
TGCAGTGCTTCAAAAGGGGACCGGCCAGGTGACCAGTACTTC,CSASKGDRPGDQYF,TRBJ2-5,.,few,TRBV20-1
TGCAGTGCTAGGCGACAGGGTAGGGAAAAACTGTTTTTT,CSARRQGREKLFF,TRBJ1-4,TRBD1,.,TRBV20-1
TGCAGCGCGATGACGACAGGACCGAAGGGCGAGGCTTTCTTT,CSAMTTGPKGEAFF,TRBJ1-1,.,many,TRBV29-1
TGCAGCGTTGAAGAGTTTTTGAGACACGAGGGCCCAGATACGCAGTATTTT,CSVEEFLRHEGPDTQYF,TRBJ2-3,.,few,TRBV29-1
TGTGCCAGCAGCGGGTTGTTGCGGGAGGAAATTTATGAGCAGTTCTTC,CASSGLLREEIYEQFF,TRBJ2-1,TRBD2,many,TRBV5-6
TGTGCCAGCTCACGCGACGGACAGGGTGCAGAGACCCAGTACTTC,CASSRDGQGAETQYF,TRBJ2-5,TRBD1,.,TRBV18
TGCGCCAGCAGCCCCGCCGGTGGACAGACGCAGTATTTT,CASSPAGGQTQYF,TRBJ2-3,.,few,TRBV5-1
TGTGCCAGCAGTGAATACGCCGGGACAGGGGGGGAAATTGAAGCTTTCTTT,CASSEYAGTGGEIEAFF,TRBJ1-1,TRBD1,.,TRBV6-1
TGTGCCAGCACTCGCCCTCCAGGCTGGGGTGGCTACACCTTC,CASTRPPGWGGYTF,TRBJ1-2,.,.,TRBV28
TGTGCTAGTGGTTTACGACTAGCGCAACGAGACACAGATACGCAGTATTTT,CASGLRLAQRDTDTQYF,TRBJ2-3,TRBD2,many,TRBV12-5
TGCGCCAGCAGCTTCCAGGGGCCGGCTAATGAAAAACTGTTTTTT,CASSFQGPANEKLFF,TRBJ1-4,.,.,TRBV5-1
TGTGCCAGCAGCTTTATAACAGGCATCTCCTACGAGCAGTACTTC,CASSFITGISYEQYF,TRBJ2-7,.,many,TRBV7-2
TGTGCCAGCAGCCCCCAACGCGGCAGTGGTACTGAAGCTTTCTTT,CASSPQRGSGTEAFF,TRBJ1-1,.,many,TRBV3-1
TGCGCCAGCAGCCAAGATCGGGGGAGGAGGGACACTGAAGCTTTCTTT,CASSQDRGRRDTEAFF,TRBJ1-1,.,few,TRBV4-1
TGTGCCAGCAGCTCACAGTCGGGACTAGCGGGAGAGTGGAGCACAGATACGCAGTATTTT,CASSSQSGLAGEWSTDTQYF,TRBJ2-3,TRBD2,few,TRBV7-9
TGCGCCAGCAGCCTGGACTCCTACCTAGATACTGAAGCTTTCTTT,CASSLDSYLDTEAFF,TRBJ1-1,.,many,TRBV5-1
TGCGCCAGCAGTGAAAGAGGGATGGGTAAAAACATTCAGTACTTC,CASSERGMGKNIQYF,TRBJ2-4,.,many,TRBV10-2
TGTGCCAGCAGACAACAGGGGGTTGGAAACACCATATATTTT,CASRQQGVGNTIYF,TRBJ1-3,TRBD1,many,TRBV28
TGTGCCAGCAGTCGAGACAGGGGGGCAGATACGCAGTATTTT,CASSRDRGADTQYF,TRBJ2-3,TRBD1,many,TRBV11-2
TGCAGTGCTAGCCGGGACGCAACTCAGCCCCAGCATTTT,CSASRDATQPQHF,TRBJ1-5,.,many,TRBV20-1
TGCGCCAGCAGTGAGTCTCGAGAGGGGGGCTCTAGGTACTTC,CASSESREGGSRYF,TRBJ2-5,.,few,TRBV10-1
TGTGCCAGCAGTGAAGCGCGCGTCCTATCCAGTGAGCAGTTCTTC,CASSEARVLSSEQFF,TRBJ2-1,.,many,TRBV2
TGTGCCAGCAGCCAAGGCGCTAACCTCCCTTCCTACGAGCAGTACTTC,CASSQGANLPSYEQYF,TRBJ2-7,.,.,TRBV4-2
TGCGCCAGCAGCCAGCCGGGACAGGGCATAGGCACTGAAGCTTTCTTT,CASSQPGQGIGTEAFF,TRBJ1-1,TRBD1,.,TRBV4-1
TGCGCCAGCAGCCAAGACATAGGACTAGCGGGAGGGACTAGAGAGACCCAGTACTTC,CASSQDIGLAGGTRETQYF,TRBJ2-5,TRBD2,few,TRBV4-1
TGCGCCAGCAGTGAGTATCAGCGGGACACTGAAGCTTTCTTT,CASSEYQRDTEAFF,TRBJ1-1,.,many,TRBV10-1
TGTGCCAGCCTCCTTGAGCTGGGTGGGACTGAAGCTTTCTTT,CASLLELGGTEAFF,TRBJ1-1,.,many,TRBV11-2
TGTGCCAGCAGCCAAGATTGGGTGACAGGCAAAAACATTCAGTACTTC,CASSQDWVTGKNIQYF,TRBJ2-4,.,.,TRBV3-1